This T cell receptor (beta chain) was captured in a study of shared clonotypes between healthy human individuals. Study-level results: Naive subsets generally exceeded memory subsets in estimated richness. When compared with the clonotypes that were shared by all four sorted-subset donors, the non-shared clonotypes turned out to have lower generation probabilities.

J was trimmed by 4 bases and V by 5 bases; bases with no gene match: 4. The CDR3 spans 15 residues. CDR1 is SGHNT, CDR2 YENEEA, per germline. Sequencing used immunoSEQ multiplex PCR; TCRdb keeps in-frame clones, though not all of them. This table has about 1.1 million clones, about 72% appearing once. Concerning this clone itself: The antigen remains undetermined.

The chain has TRBV11-3 and TRBJ2-2, with 10 nucleotides matching TRBD2. The TCR was taken from a young man in good health. Some clones in this sample may be carry-over from other donors' samples. Sequencing was carried out using memory CD4+ T cells from PBMCs. Subset defined: CD45RA-negative fraction. The CDR3 DNA is TGTGCCAGCAGCACCGGGACTAGCGTCACCGGGGAGCTGTTTTTT. It yields the protein CASSTGTSVTGELFF.